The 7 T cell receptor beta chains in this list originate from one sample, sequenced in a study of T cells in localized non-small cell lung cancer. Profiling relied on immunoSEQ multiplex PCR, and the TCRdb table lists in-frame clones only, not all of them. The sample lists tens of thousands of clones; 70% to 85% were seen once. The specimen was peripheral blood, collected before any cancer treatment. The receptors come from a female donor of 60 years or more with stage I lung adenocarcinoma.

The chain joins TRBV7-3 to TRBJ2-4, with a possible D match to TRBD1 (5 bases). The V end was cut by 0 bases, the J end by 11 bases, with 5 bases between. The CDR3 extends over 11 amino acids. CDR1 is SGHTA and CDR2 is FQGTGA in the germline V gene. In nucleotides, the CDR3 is TGTGCCAGCAGCTTAACCAGGGTTCAGTACTTC. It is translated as CASSLTRVQYF.

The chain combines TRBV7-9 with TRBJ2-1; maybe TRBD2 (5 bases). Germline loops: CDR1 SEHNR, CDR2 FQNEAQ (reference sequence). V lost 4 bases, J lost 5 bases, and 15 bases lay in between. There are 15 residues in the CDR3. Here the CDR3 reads CASSSLRGKNNEQFF. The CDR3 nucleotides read TGTGCCAGCAGCTCACTCAGAGGGAAGAACAATGAGCAGTTCTTC.

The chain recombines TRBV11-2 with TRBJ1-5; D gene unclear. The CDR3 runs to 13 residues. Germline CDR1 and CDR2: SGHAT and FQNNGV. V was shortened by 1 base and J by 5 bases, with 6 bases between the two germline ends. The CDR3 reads CASSLVQDQPQHF. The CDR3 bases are TGTGCCAGCAGCTTAGTGCAGGATCAGCCCCAGCATTTT.

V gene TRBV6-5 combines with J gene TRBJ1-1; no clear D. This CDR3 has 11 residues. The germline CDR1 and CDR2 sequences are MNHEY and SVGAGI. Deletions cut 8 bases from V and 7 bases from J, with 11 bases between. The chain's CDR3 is CASGPRFEAFF. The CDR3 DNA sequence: TGTGCCAGCGGACCCCGATTTGAAGCTTTCTTT.

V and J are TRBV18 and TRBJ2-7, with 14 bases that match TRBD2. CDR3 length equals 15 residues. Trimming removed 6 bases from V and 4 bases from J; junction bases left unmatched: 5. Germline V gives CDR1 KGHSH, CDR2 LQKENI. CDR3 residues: CASSPGLAGGYEQYF. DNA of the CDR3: TGTGCCAGCTCGCCAGGACTAGCGGGAGGATACGAGCAGTACTTC.

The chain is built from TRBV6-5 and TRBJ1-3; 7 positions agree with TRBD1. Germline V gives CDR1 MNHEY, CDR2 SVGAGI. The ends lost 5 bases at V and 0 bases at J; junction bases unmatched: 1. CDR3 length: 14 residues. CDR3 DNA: TGTGCCAGCAGTGGACAGGCCTCTGGAAACACCATATATTTT. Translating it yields CASSGQASGNTIYF.

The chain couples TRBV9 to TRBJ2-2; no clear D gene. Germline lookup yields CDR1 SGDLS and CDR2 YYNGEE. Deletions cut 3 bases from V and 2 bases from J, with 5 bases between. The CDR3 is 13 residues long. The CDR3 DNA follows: TGTGCCAGCAGCGAGAGTAACACCGGGGAGCTGTTTTTT. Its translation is CASSESNTGELFF.